The 5 T cell receptor beta chains below were found in one sample sequenced in a study of T cells in Graves' hyperthyroidism and ophthalmopathy. The investigators amplified TCR beta CDR3 regions from RNA transcripts. The HTBI primer set was used in a first-round RT-PCR of the TCR CDR3. In TCRdb, the multiplex PCR reads were re-called with MiXCR into one record per CDR3 protein. Here the sample spans a few hundred thousand distinct CDR3 sequences, about 45% being singletons. What was sequenced was peripheral blood or thyroid tissue (not recorded which). These receptors all come from a woman aged 18-29 years with Graves' hyperthyroidism.

The V gene is TRBV2, the J gene TRBJ2-5; TRBD2 aligns across 10 bases. From germline, CDR1 is SNHLY and CDR2 FYNNEI. The V segment lost 7 bases and the J segment 5 bases; nucleotides outside the gene matches: 13. The CDR3 runs to 16 residues. CDR3 in amino acids: CASTGLAAWRLETQYF. CDR3 DNA: TGTGCCAGCACCGGACTAGCGGCCTGGAGGCTGGAGACCCAGTACTTC.

The chain combines TRBV11-2 with TRBJ1-2, with unresolved D. V lost 1 base, J lost 4 bases, and 10 bases lay in between. The CDR3 is made up of 14 amino acids. Looked up from germline, CDR1 is SGHAT and CDR2 is FQNNGV. DNA for the CDR3: TGTGCCAGCAGCTTAGGAGCACTGTTCTATGGCTACACCTTC. Translating it yields CASSLGALFYGYTF.

DNA for the CDR3: TGTGCCAGCTCCTTTTTAGTGGTGGAAGAGACCCAGTACTTC. Its translation: CASSFLVVEETQYF. This chain connects TRBV6-5 to TRBJ2-5; D gene uncertain. The CDR3 spans 14 residues. In germline, CDR1 is MNHEY, CDR2 SVGAGI. V lost 8 bases and J 3 bases, leaving 16 bases between the germline ends.

Note on this clonotype: The CDR3 carries no conserved terminal phenylalanine or tryptophan, so it likely arises from a read error. The V gene is TRBV6-2 or TRBV6-3, the J gene TRBJ2-1, with TRBD2 as a possible D gene (6 bases). CDR3 length equals 15 residues. Trimming removed 8 bases from V and 10 bases from J, with 24 bases in between. Germline assignment: CDR1 MNHEY and CDR2 SVGEGT. The CDR3: CASGALGLPNREQFI. The CDR3 DNA sequence: TGTGCCAGCGGCGCGTTGGGACTCCCCAATCGGGAGCAGTTCATC.

This clonotype has ten or more counts. CDR3 amino acids: CASSNGQETQYF. DNA for the CDR3: TGTGCCAGTAGTAACGGCCAAGAGACCCAGTACTTC. This sequence joins TRBV19 and TRBJ2-5; D gene unclear. Germline V gene lookup returns CDR1 LNHDA and CDR2 SQIVND (reference sequence). V was pared by 4 bases and J by 1 base, with 4 bases between. The length of the CDR3 is 12 residues.